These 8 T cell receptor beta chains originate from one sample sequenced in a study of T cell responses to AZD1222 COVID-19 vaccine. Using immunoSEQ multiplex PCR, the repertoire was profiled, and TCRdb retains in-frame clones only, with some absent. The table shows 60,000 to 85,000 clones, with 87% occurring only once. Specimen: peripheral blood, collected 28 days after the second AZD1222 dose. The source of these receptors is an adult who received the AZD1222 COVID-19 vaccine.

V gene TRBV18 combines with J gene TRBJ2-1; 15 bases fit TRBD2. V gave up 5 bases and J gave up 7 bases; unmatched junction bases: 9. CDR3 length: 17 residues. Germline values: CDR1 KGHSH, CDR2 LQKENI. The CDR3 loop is CASSTGGLAGGPNEQFF. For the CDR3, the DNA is TGTGCCAGCTCAACTGGTGGACTAGCGGGGGGGCCGAATGAGCAGTTCTTC.

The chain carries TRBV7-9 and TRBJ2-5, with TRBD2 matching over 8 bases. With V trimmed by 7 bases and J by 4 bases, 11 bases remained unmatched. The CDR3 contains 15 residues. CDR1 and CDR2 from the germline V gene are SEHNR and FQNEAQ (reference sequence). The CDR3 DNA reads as TGTGCCAGCACCCTTGCGGGGGGAGGAACAGAGACCCAGTACTTC. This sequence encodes CASTLAGGGTETQYF.

CDR3 in DNA: TGTGCCAGCAGTTACCACTTTGGACAGGGCAAGGGGGACTACGAGCAGTACTTC. Translation: CASSYHFGQGKGDYEQYF. The rearrangement links TRBV6-2 or TRBV6-3 to TRBJ2-7; 8 nucleotides align to TRBD1. This CDR3 region has 18 residues. J was trimmed by 3 bases and V by 2 bases; bases with no gene match: 15. Germline V gives CDR1 MNHEY, CDR2 SVGEGT.

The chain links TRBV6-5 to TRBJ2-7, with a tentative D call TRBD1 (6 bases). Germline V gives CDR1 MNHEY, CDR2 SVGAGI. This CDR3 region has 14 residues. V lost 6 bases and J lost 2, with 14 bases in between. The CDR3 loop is CASRDQGMTYEQYF. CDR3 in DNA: TGTGCCAGCAGGGACCAGGGGATGACCTACGAGCAGTACTTC.

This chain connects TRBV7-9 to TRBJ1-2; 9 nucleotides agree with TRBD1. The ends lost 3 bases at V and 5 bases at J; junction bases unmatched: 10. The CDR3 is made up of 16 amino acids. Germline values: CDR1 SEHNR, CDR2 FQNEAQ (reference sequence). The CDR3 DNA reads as TGTGCCAGCAGCTTTGGGTCGACCGGGACAGGGTATGGCTACACCTTC. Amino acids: CASSFGSTGTGYGYTF.

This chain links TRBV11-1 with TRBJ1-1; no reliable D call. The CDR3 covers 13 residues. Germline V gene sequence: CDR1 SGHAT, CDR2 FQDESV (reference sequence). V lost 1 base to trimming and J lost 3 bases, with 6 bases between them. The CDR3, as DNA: TGTGCCAGCAGCTTAGAGCTGTACACTGAAGCTTTCTTT. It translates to CASSLELYTEAFF.

The CDR3, as DNA: TGTGCCACCCGCCCGGCGGGAGGCTACGAGCAGTACTTC. Its protein product is CATRPAGGYEQYF. The chain is built from TRBV24-1 and TRBJ2-7; 8 nucleotides match TRBD2. This CDR3 comprises 13 residues. The germline gives CDR1 KGHDR, CDR2 SFDVKD. V lost 9 bases and J lost 3; bases outside the gene matches: 6.

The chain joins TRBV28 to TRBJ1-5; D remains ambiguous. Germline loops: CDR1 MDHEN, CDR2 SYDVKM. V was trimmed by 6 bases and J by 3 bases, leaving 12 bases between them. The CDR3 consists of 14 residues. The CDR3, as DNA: TGTGCCAGCAGCTATCACAGTCCCAATCAGCCCCAGCATTTT. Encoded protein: CASSYHSPNQPQHF.